The next 27 T cell receptor beta chains were all read from a single sample in a study of identical twins (dated by TCRdb to the mid-2010s). The method behind the library was 5' RACE. The sequencer listed for this sample is Illumina HiSeq 2000. The public reads were run again by TCRdb, first through fastp at Q25 and then through MiXCR, and only productive beta chains were kept. Rows with a matching CDR3 protein are joined into one entry that keeps the most common DNA and genes. This sample has about 890,000 distinct CDR3 sequences in its table, and over 9% of those were observed once. Together, the top ten hold around 1.5% of the sample. The sample was also linked to a second study, of yellow fever vaccine responses in identical twins.

The material sequenced was PBMCs. The receptors come from a woman younger than 35 in good health.

V and J are TRBV9 and TRBJ2-1; the match to TRBD2 covers 12 bases. CDR1 and CDR2 (germline): SGDLS, YYNGEE. The CDR3 loop spans 16 amino acids. V trimming: 0 bases; J trimming: 6 bases; junction bases outside the gene matches: 4. The CDR3: CASSVGASGRVNEQFF. CDR3 bases: TGTGCCAGCAGCGTAGGGGCTAGCGGGAGGGTCAATGAGCAGTTCTTC.

Details on this clonotype: The germline gene is not matched at one end of the junction; a read error may be the cause. The V call is TRBV7-3, the J call TRBJ2-1; 14 bases agree with TRBD2. There are 15 residues in the CDR3. Germline-derived CDR1 and CDR2 are SGHTA and FQGTGA. CDR3 bases: TGTGCCAGCAGTTTAACGGGACTAGCGGGAGAGAGGCAGTTCTTC. It encodes CASSLTGLAGERQFF.

This clonotype was seen only a few times. J is TRBJ1-1 and V is TRBV7-9; no clear D gene. Germline CDR1 reads SEHNR; CDR2 reads FQNEAQ (reference sequence). The V end lost 5 bases, the J end lost 7 bases, and 2 bases lay between the germline ends. CDR3 length: 9 residues. The CDR3 DNA reads as TGTGCCAGCAGCCATGAAGCTTTCTTT. As protein: CASSHEAFF.

The rearrangement joins TRBV21-1 to TRBJ2-5; the D call of TRBD1 is as the table states it, not checked on the DNA. TRBV21-1 is described as a pseudogene. The CDR3 runs to 16 residues. This chain's CDR3 is CASSTRGGGYQETQYF. The CDR3 DNA is TGTGCCAGCAGCACGCGAGGGGGAGGGTACCAAGAGACCCAGTACTTC.

The rearrangement joins TRBV5-1 to TRBJ1-1; possibly TRBD1 for D (6 bases). V was trimmed by 4 bases and J by 2 bases, leaving 15 bases between them. From germline, CDR1 is SGHRS and CDR2 YFSETQ. CDR3 size: 15 residues. Here the CDR3 DNA reads TGCGCCAGCAGCCCCGCCTCCAGGGGAAACACTGAAGCTTTCTTT. Encoded protein: CASSPASRGNTEAFF.

The table lists this clonotype with a few counts. This sequence joins TRBV4-1 and TRBJ2-5; D gene uncertain. The V gene lost 0 bases and the J gene lost 4 bases, with 15 bases spanning the gap. This CDR3 is built from 16 residues. The germline gives CDR1 MGHRA, CDR2 YSYEKL. CDR3 sequence reads: CASSQEEYPDPETQYF. DNA for the CDR3: TGCGCCAGCAGCCAAGAAGAATACCCGGACCCAGAGACCCAGTACTTC.

The chain carries TRBV5-1 and TRBJ1-1; tentatively, D is TRBD1 (5 bases). From germline, CDR1 is SGHRS and CDR2 YFSETQ. The CDR3 is 14 amino acids. Deletions cut 4 bases from V and 8 bases from J, with 18 bases between. The CDR3 DNA reads TGCGCCAGCAGCCAAGAGCCCGGGGCAGGAGAAGCTTTCTTT. It translates to CASSQEPGAGEAFF.

The sample holds a few counts of this clonotype. The V call is TRBV4-1, the J call TRBJ1-6; 7 bases map to TRBD1. V shed 0 bases and J 7 bases; nucleotides not matched to a gene: 9. Germline CDR1 and CDR2: MGHRA and YSYEKL. CDR3 length: 17 residues. In DNA form, the CDR3 reads TGCGCCAGCAGCCAAGATAGGCAGGGGGGGATAAATTCACCCCTCCACTTT. This gives the protein CASSQDRQGGINSPLHF.

The chain couples TRBV11-1 to TRBJ2-4, with 12 positions matching TRBD2. The CDR3 is made up of 19 amino acids. The V and J ends lost 4 bases and 0 bases, in that order; junction bases with no gene match: 10. CDR1 SGHAT and CDR2 FQDESV come from the germline V gene (reference sequence). CDR3 bases: TGTGCCAGCAGCTCCGCAACAGGACTAGCGGGGATAGCCAAAAACATTCAGTACTTC. Translating it yields CASSSATGLAGIAKNIQYF.

The V and J genes are TRBV28 and TRBJ2-3; 8 bases agree with TRBD2. Germline CDR1 is MDHEN and CDR2 is SYDVKM. V shed 4 bases, J shed 4 bases, and the junction held 13 bases outside the gene matches. The CDR3 runs 17 residues. The CDR3 here is CASSSYPSTSAADTQYF. The CDR3 nucleotides read TGTGCCAGCAGTTCCTACCCCTCGACTAGCGCAGCAGATACGCAGTATTTT.

V is TRBV11-2 and J is TRBJ2-7; 7 bases are a match to TRBD2. The CDR3 runs to 15 residues. Germline CDR1 is SGHAT and CDR2 is FQNNGV. The V segment lost 1 base and the J segment 0 bases; nucleotides outside the gene matches: 3. CDR3 sequence reads: CASSLGTSASYEQYF. In DNA form, the CDR3 reads TGTGCCAGCAGCTTAGGAACTAGCGCCTCCTACGAGCAGTACTTC.

The chain joins TRBV9 to TRBJ1-4, with a possible D match to TRBD1 (5 bases). Trimming took 0 bases from V and 8 from J, leaving 17 bases between them. Germline V gene data show CDR1 as SGDLS and CDR2 as YYNGEE. This CDR3 region has 16 residues. The DNA for the CDR3 is TGTGCCAGCAGCGTAGCTCCCTCGGGGGGAAGAGAAAAACTGTTTTTT. It specifies CASSVAPSGGREKLFF.

In this sample, this clonotype turned up many times. The genes are TRBV7-9 and TRBJ1-4, with D possibly matching TRBD1 (5 bases). CDR1 and CDR2 from the germline V gene are SEHNR and FQNEAQ (reference sequence). Trimming removed 5 bases from V and 5 bases from J, with 12 bases in between. This CDR3 region has 14 residues. CDR3 sequence: CASSLGAENEKLFF. The CDR3 region has the DNA TGTGCCAGCAGCCTCGGGGCCGAAAATGAAAAACTGTTTTTT.

As concerns this clonotype: Germline is not matched at one junction end, which may reflect a read error. J is TRBJ2-1 and V is TRBV15; 11 bases map to TRBD2. Germline V lookup: CDR1 LNHNV, CDR2 YYDKDF (reference sequence). The CDR3 covers 12 residues. In DNA form, the CDR3 reads TGTGCCACCAGCAGAGTAGCGGGGGGGCTGATCTTC. It specifies CATSRVAGGLIF.

The chain links TRBV24-1 to TRBJ2-7; possibly TRBD1 or TRBD2 for D (5 bases each). The CDR3 totals 13 residues. The V gene's germline CDR1 is KGHDR and CDR2 SFDVKD. Between the trimmed V and J ends, which lost 4 bases and 2 bases, there was a span of 8 bases. CDR3 region: CATSDGTAYEQYF. CDR3 coding DNA: TGTGCCACCAGTGACGGGACCGCCTACGAGCAGTACTTC.

The chain has TRBV29-1 and TRBJ2-1, with D perhaps matching TRBD1 (5 bases). V was pared by 2 bases and J by 2 bases, with 10 bases between. The germline gives CDR1 SQVTM, CDR2 ANQGSEA. This CDR3 is 14 amino acids long. The CDR3 DNA reads TGCAGCGTTGAATATCGCAGGGCCTACAATGAGCAGTTCTTC. Translating it yields CSVEYRRAYNEQFF.

The rearrangement uses TRBV7-6 and TRBJ1-1; the D is unclear. V was shortened by 1 base and J by 3 bases, with 9 bases between the two germline ends. The length of the CDR3 is 14 residues. From germline, CDR1 is SGHVS and CDR2 FNYEAQ. CDR3 loop: CASSLGDSYTEAFF. CDR3 DNA: TGTGCCAGCAGCTTAGGTGACTCCTACACTGAAGCTTTCTTT. Filled out from reference TRBV7-6 and TRBJ1-1, the complete variable domain reads GAGVSQSPRYKVTKRGQDVALRCDPISGHVSLYWYRQALGQGPEFLTYFNYEAQQDKSGLPNDRFSAERPEGSISTLTIQRTEQRDSAMYRCASSLGDSYTEAFFGQGTRLTVV.

This clonotype was observed a few times. The chain has TRBV19 and TRBJ2-1; 10 nucleotides match TRBD1. CDR3 length: 13 residues. V shed 8 bases, J shed 6 bases, and the junction held 4 bases outside the gene matches. The V gene's germline CDR1 is LNHDA and CDR2 SQIVND (reference sequence). The CDR3 coding sequence is TGTGCCAGTTGGGACAGGGGATTCAATGAGCAGTTCTTC. Protein sequence: CASWDRGFNEQFF.

This clonotype was recorded many times. The V gene is TRBV14, the J gene TRBJ1-2; weak D call: TRBD1 (6 bases). Germline assignment: CDR1 SGHDN and CDR2 FVKESK. Trimming took off 1 base at V and 3 bases at J, with 9 bases between the two ends. The CDR3 is 14 amino acids. The CDR3 reads CASSQGDTHYGYTF. The CDR3 bases are TGTGCCAGCAGCCAAGGGGACACACACTATGGCTACACCTTC. The full variable domain, in which reference TRBV14 and TRBJ1-2 provide the parts outside the CDR3, is EAGVTQFPSHSVIEKGQTVTLRCDPISGHDNLYWYRRVMGKEIKFLLHFVKESKQDESGMPNNRFLAERTGGTYSTLKVQPAELEDSGVYFCASSQGDTHYGYTFGSGTRLTVV.

A few counts support this clonotype. This chain joins TRBV3-1 and TRBJ2-5, with D tentatively TRBD2 (6 bases). The V gene lost 5 bases and the J gene lost 4 bases, with 17 bases spanning the gap. The CDR3 spans 15 residues. The germline gives CDR1 LGHDT, CDR2 YNNKEL (reference sequence). The CDR3 DNA follows: TGTGCCAGCAGCGCTGCGGGCCGGCGGGGAGAGACCCAGTACTTC. Residues: CASSAAGRRGETQYF.

V gene TRBV6-1 combines with J gene TRBJ2-3; tentatively, D is TRBD2 (6 bases). The CDR3 is 13 amino acids. CDR1 MNHNS and CDR2 SASEGT come from the germline V gene. With 2 bases removed from V and 6 bases from J, the gap between germline ends came to 9 bases. CDR3 in amino acids: CASSELAPDTQYF. In nucleotides, the CDR3 is TGTGCCAGCAGTGAACTAGCGCCCGATACGCAGTATTTT.

This clonotype has more than one count but fewer than ten. The chain is built from TRBV7-9 and TRBJ2-2, with unresolved D. V shed 6 bases and J shed 6 bases, with 2 bases lying between them. CDR3 length: 10 residues. Germline CDR1 is SEHNR and CDR2 is FQNEAQ (reference sequence). In nucleotides, the CDR3 is TGTGCCAGCAGGCCCGGGGAGCTGTTTTTT. Encoded protein: CASRPGELFF.

This clonotype was seen many times. The V call is TRBV3-1, the J call TRBJ2-5, with 8 bases aligning to TRBD2. Unmatched junction bases numbered 3, after V lost 2 bases and J lost 1 base. Germline V gene sequence: CDR1 LGHDT, CDR2 YNNKEL (reference sequence). The CDR3 sequence is 15 residues long. The CDR3 bases are TGTGCCAGCAGCCAACTACTAGCGGTCCAAGAGACCCAGTACTTC. Translated, it gives CASSQLLAVQETQYF.

V and J are TRBV27 and TRBJ2-1; 8 bases are a match to TRBD1. This CDR3 contains 17 residues. Losses at the gene ends were 5 bases for V and 4 bases for J; bases not matched to a gene: 13. Germline V CDR1 and CDR2: MNHEY, SMNVEV (reference sequence). The CDR3 DNA reads as TGTGCCAGCAGTCCCTCCCGGACAGGGCACCCATACAATGAGCAGTTCTTC. It yields the protein CASSPSRTGHPYNEQFF.

This clonotype has only a few counts. The chain has TRBV5-1 and TRBJ2-2, with D unclear. This CDR3 is built from 14 residues. The V end was cut by 3 bases, the J end by 2 bases, with 8 bases between. Germline V CDR1 and CDR2: SGHRS, YFSETQ. The CDR3 DNA is TGCGCCAGCAGCTCAGCAGCCAACACCGGGGAGCTGTTTTTT. It translates to CASSSAANTGELFF.

This clonotype was counted a few times. The chain links TRBV25-1 to TRBJ1-2; D is ambiguous. Germline V gives CDR1 MGHDK, CDR2 SYGVNS. The CDR3 is 14 residues long. The V gene lost 2 bases and the J gene lost 4 bases, with 11 bases spanning the gap. The CDR3, as DNA: TGTGCCAGCAGTGAAGGTTCTTTGCTCTATGGCTACACCTTC. Protein: CASSEGSLLYGYTF.

The sample holds a few counts of this clonotype. V usage is TRBV15 and J usage is TRBJ2-2; D is uncertain. This CDR3 spans 13 amino acids. V gave up 0 bases and J gave up 7 bases, with 6 bases separating them. The germline V gene encodes CDR1 LNHNV and CDR2 YYDKDF (reference sequence). In DNA form, the CDR3 reads TGTGCCACCAGCAGAGATAGGAACGGGGAGCTGTTTTTT. Its protein product is CATSRDRNGELFF. The full variable domain, with the rest looked up from reference TRBV15 and TRBJ2-2, is DAMVIQNPRYQVTQFGKPVTLSCSQTLNHNVMYWYQQKSSQAPKLLFHYYDKDFNNEADTPDNFQSRRPNTSFCFLDIRSPGLGDTAMYLCATSRDRNGELFFGEGSRLTVL.